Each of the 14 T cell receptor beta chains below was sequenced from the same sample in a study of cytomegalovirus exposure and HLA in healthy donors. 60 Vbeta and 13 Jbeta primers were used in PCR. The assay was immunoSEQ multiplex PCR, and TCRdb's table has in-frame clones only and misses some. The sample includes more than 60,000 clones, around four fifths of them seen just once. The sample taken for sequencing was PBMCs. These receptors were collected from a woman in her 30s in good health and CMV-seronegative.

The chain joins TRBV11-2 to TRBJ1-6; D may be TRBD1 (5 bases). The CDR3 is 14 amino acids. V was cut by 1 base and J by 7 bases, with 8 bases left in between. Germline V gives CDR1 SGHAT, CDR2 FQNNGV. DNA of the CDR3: TGTGCCAGCAGCTTAGGACAGCTGAATTCACCCCTCCACTTT. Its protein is CASSLGQLNSPLHF.

The CDR3, as DNA: TGCGCCAGCAGCTCGTCGGGACTAGCGGGAGAGGAGCAGTTCTTC. This gives the protein CASSSSGLAGEEQFF. The chain uses TRBV5-1 and TRBJ2-1, with 14 bases matching TRBD2. The CDR3 has 15 residues. Germline trimming cut 3 bases from V and 10 bases from J; bases unmatched to any gene: 6. Germline CDR1 and CDR2: SGHRS and YFSETQ. The full variable domain, its missing parts supplied by reference TRBV5-1 and TRBJ2-1, is KAGVTQTPRYLIKTRGQQVTLSCSPISGHRSVSWYQQTPGQGLQFLFEYFSETQRNKGNFPGRFSGRQFSNSRSEMNVSTLELGDSALYLCASSSSGLAGEEQFFGPGTRLTVL.

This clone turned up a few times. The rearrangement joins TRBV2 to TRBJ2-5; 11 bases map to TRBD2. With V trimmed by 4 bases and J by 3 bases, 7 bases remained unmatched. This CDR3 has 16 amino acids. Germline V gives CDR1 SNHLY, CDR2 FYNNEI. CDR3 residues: CASSVGTSGREETQYF. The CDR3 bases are TGTGCCAGCAGTGTGGGGACTAGCGGAAGGGAAGAGACCCAGTACTTC.

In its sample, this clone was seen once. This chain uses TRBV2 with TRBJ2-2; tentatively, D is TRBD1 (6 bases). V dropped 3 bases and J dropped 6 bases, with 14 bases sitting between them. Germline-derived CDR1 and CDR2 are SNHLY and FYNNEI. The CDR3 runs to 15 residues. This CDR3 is CASSDLAGVAGELFF. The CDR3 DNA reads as TGTGCCAGCAGTGATTTGGCAGGGGTAGCCGGGGAGCTGTTTTTT. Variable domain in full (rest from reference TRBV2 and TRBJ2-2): EPEVTQTPSHQVTQMGQEVILRCVPISNHLYFYWYRQILGQKVEFLVSFYNNEISEKSEIFDDQFSVERPDGSNFTLKIRSTKLEDSAMYFCASSDLAGVAGELFFGEGSRLTVL.

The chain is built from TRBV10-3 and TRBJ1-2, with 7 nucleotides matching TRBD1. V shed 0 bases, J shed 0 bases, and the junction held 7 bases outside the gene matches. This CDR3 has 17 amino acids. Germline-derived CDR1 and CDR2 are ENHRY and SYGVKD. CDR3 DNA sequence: TGTGCCATCAGTGAGTCGATCGTTACAGGGGCTAACTATGGCTACACCTTC. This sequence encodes CAISESIVTGANYGYTF.

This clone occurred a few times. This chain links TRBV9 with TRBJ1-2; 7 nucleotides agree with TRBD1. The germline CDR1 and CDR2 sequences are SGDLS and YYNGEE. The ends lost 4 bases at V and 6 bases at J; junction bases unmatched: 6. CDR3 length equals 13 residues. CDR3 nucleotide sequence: TGTGCCAGCAGCATTACAGGGGACCATGGCTACACCTTC. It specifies CASSITGDHGYTF.

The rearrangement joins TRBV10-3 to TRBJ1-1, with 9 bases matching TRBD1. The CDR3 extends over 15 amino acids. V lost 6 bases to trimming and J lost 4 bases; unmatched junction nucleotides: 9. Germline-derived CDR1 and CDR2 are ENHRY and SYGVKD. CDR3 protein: CAIRGQGIVGTEAFF. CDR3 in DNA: TGTGCCATCAGGGGACAGGGTATTGTGGGCACTGAAGCTTTCTTT.

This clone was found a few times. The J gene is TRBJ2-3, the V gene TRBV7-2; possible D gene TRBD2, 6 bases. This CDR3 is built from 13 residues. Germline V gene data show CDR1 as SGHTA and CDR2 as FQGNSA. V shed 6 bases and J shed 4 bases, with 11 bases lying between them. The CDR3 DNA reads TGTGCCAGCAGAACAGGAGGGGCAGATACGCAGTATTTT. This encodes CASRTGGADTQYF.

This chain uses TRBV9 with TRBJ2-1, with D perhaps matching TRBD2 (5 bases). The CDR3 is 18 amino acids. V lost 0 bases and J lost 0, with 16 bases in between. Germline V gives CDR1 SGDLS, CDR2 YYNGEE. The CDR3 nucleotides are TGTGCCAGCAGCGTAGGATGGCTAGCCTCTACCTCCTACAATGAGCAGTTCTTC. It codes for CASSVGWLASTSYNEQFF.

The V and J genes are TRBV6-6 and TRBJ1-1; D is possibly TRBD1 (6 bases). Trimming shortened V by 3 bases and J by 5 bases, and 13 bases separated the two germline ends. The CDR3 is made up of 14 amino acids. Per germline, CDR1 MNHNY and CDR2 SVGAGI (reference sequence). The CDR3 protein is CASSYSGEETEAFF. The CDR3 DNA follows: TGTGCCAGCAGTTATTCAGGGGAAGAAACTGAAGCTTTCTTT.

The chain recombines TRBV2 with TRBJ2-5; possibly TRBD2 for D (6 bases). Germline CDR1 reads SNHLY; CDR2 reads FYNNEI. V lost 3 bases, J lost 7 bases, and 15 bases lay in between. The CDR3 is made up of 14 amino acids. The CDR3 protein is CASSDGRNGATQYF. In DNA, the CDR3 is TGTGCCAGCAGTGACGGGAGAAATGGGGCGACCCAGTACTTC. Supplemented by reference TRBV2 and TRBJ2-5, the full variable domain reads EPEVTQTPSHQVTQMGQEVILRCVPISNHLYFYWYRQILGQKVEFLVSFYNNEISEKSEIFDDQFSVERPDGSNFTLKIRSTKLEDSAMYFCASSDGRNGATQYFGPGTRLLVL.

As DNA, the CDR3 is TGCGCCAGCAACAATTTGGACAGTTCAAGCTCTGAAGCTTTCTTT. This encodes CASNNLDSSSSEAFF. The gene calls are TRBV5-1 and TRBJ1-1; possibly TRBD1 for D (6 bases). V was cut by 6 bases and J by 6 bases, with 21 bases left in between. The germline V gene has CDR1 SGHRS and CDR2 YFSETQ. CDR3 size: 15 residues.

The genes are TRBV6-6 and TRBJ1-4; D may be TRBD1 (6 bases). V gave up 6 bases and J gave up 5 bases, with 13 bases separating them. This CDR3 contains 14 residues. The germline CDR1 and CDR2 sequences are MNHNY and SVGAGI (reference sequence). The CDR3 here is CASSPGQKNEKLFF. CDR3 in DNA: TGTGCCAGCAGCCCCGGACAGAAAAATGAAAAACTGTTTTTT.

The CDR3 reads CASSLESSYEQYF. The CDR3 region has the DNA TGTGCCAGTTCGCTCGAGAGTAGCTACGAGCAGTACTTC. V usage is TRBV7-9 and J usage is TRBJ2-7; D ambiguous. V was trimmed by 9 bases and J by 3 bases, leaving 15 bases between them. CDR3 size: 13 residues. The germline V gene has CDR1 SEHNR and CDR2 FQNEAQ (reference sequence).